This T cell receptor (beta chain) was recorded in a study of blood T cell repertoires in COVID-19. Study summary: Specimens from acute and convalescent COVID-19 originated in the United States, Italy and Spain. T cells, B-cell-depleted T cells, or PBMCs supplied cDNA or gDNA.

Germline CDR1 SEHNR, CDR2 FQNEAQ (reference sequence). Trimming removed 1 base from V and 8 bases from J, with 11 bases in between. This CDR3 region has 13 residues. Per the original methods: Amplification of reference gene primers provided the estimated nucleated cell counts. Libraries were prepared by immunoSEQ multiplex PCR; TCRdb keeps only in-frame clonotypes and omits some of them. That table is the source of V, J and clone size, and D and trimming were worked out from the DNA. The sample has about 55,000 clones; almost 90% are singletons. The TCR sequence derives from a man aged 55 to 70 with active COVID-19. Specimen: peripheral blood. This chain links TRBV7-9 with TRBJ1-2, with D possibly TRBD1 on 6 matching bases. The CDR3 reads CASSLGTAPGYTF. CDR3 DNA: TGTGCCAGCAGCTTAGGGACAGCCCCCGGCTACACCTTC.